This T cell receptor (beta chain) was sequenced for a study of pediatric ulcerative colitis. Overall study findings and caveats: All ulcerative colitis patients, but no controls, carried two rectal clonotypes.

Germline loops: CDR1 SNHLY, CDR2 FYNNEI. CDR3 size: 14 residues. With 11 bases clipped from V and 0 bases from J, the junction kept 7 bases outside the gene matches. Method: immunoSEQ multiplex PCR; TCRdb's copy keeps in-frame clones and lacks some. The table shows tens of thousands of clones, with about nine tenths occurring only once. Concerning this clone: The antigen is undetermined.

At colonoscopy, a blood sample was also collected. The sample comprised blood. The chain recombines TRBV2 with TRBJ2-3; 8 bases map to TRBD2. This TCR was sampled from a boy aged 10-17 years with severe ulcerative colitis. CDR3 nucleotide sequence: TGTGCCTCAGAGGCTAGCGGGAGCACAGATACGCAGTATTTT. Protein: CASEASGSTDTQYF. Full variable domain (missing parts from reference TRBV2 and TRBJ2-3): EPEVTQTPSHQVTQMGQEVILRCVPISNHLYFYWYRQILGQKVEFLVSFYNNEISEKSEIFDDQFSVERPDGSNFTLKIRSTKLEDSAMYFCASEASGSTDTQYFGPGTRLTVL.